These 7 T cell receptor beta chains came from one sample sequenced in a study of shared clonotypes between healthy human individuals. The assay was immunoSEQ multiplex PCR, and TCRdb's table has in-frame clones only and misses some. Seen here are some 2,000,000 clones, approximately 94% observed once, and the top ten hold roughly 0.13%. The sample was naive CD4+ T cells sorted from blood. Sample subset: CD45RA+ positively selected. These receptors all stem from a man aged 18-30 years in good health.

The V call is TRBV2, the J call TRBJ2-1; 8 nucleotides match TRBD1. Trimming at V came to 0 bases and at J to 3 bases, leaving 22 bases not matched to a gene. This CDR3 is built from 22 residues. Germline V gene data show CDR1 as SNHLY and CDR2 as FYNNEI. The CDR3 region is CASSEALPADRDWRVYYNEQFF. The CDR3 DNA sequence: TGTGCCAGCAGTGAAGCGCTTCCGGCGGACAGGGATTGGCGGGTTTACTACAATGAGCAGTTCTTC.

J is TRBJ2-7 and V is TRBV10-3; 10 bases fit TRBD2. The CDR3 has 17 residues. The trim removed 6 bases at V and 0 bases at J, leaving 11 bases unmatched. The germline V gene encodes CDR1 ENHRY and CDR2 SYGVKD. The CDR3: CAISARRLAGDSYEQYF. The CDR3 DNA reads TGTGCCATCAGCGCCCGCCGGCTAGCGGGGGACTCCTACGAGCAGTACTTC.

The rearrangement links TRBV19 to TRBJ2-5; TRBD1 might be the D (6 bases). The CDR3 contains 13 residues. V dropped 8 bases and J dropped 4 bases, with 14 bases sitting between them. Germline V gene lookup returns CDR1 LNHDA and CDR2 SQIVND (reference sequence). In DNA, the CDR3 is TGTGCCAGTGGGGGACATTCAGGAGAGACCCAGTACTTC. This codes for CASGGHSGETQYF.

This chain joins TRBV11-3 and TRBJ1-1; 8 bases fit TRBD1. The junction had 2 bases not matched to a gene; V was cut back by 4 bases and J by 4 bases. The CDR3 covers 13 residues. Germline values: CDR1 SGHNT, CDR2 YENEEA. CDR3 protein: CASSSDRGTEAFF. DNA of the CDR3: TGTGCCAGCAGCTCAGACAGGGGCACTGAAGCTTTCTTT.

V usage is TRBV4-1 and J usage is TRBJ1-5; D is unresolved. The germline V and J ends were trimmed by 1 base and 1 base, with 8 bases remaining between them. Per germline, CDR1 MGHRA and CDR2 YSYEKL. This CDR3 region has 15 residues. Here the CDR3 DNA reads TGCGCCAGCAGCCAAGGAGGGCGGAGCAATCAGCCCCAGCATTTT. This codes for CASSQGGRSNQPQHF.

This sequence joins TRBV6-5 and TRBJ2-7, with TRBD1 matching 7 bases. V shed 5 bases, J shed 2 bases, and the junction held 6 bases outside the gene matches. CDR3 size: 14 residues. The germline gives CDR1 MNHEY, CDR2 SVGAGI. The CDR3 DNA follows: TGTGCCAGCAGTACGGGACAGCAAACCTACGAGCAGTACTTC. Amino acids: CASSTGQQTYEQYF.

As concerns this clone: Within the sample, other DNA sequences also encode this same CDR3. The CDR3 reads CASSVRGEGNYGYTF. CDR3 nucleotide sequence: TGTGCCAGCAGCGTGAGGGGCGAGGGGAACTATGGCTACACCTTC. This rearrangement joins TRBV9 to TRBJ1-2, with D perhaps TRBD1 (5 bases). Germline V gene sequence: CDR1 SGDLS, CDR2 YYNGEE. The CDR3 consists of 15 residues. The V and J ends lost 2 bases and 2 bases respectively, with 13 bases between them.